One and the same sample provided the 27 T cell receptor beta chains below, sequenced in a study of Graves' ophthalmopathy and Graves' hyperthyroidism. Using RNA transcripts, the TCR beta CDR3 regions were amplified. First-round RT-PCR employed HTBI primers, with a second-round multiplex PCR after it. Each CDR3 protein gets one entry after TCRdb re-called the multiplex PCR reads with MiXCR. Here the sample spans 650,000 to 900,000 distinct CDR3 sequences, approximately 40% being singletons. Sequenced material: peripheral blood. These receptors were taken from an adult man with Graves' ophthalmopathy.

The chain uses TRBV2 and TRBJ2-5; perhaps TRBD2 as D (5 bases). Germline CDR1 SNHLY, CDR2 FYNNEI. The CDR3 has 12 residues. Trimming cost V 6 bases and J 7 bases, with 12 bases left between them. The CDR3 protein is CASSPKSGTQYF. In DNA form, the CDR3 reads TGTGCCAGCAGCCCCAAAAGCGGGACCCAGTACTTC.

The chain uses TRBV7-9 and TRBJ1-5; no clear D gene. V gave up 5 bases and J gave up 7 bases, with 12 bases separating them. From germline, CDR1 is SEHNR and CDR2 FQNEAQ (reference sequence). CDR3 length equals 13 residues. The CDR3: CASSHGIQQPQHF. For the CDR3, the DNA is TGTGCCAGCAGCCATGGGATACAGCAGCCCCAGCATTTT.

This chain connects TRBV20-1 to TRBJ1-5, with 7 bases fitting TRBD1. CDR3 size: 14 residues. J was trimmed by 11 bases and V by 5 bases; bases with no gene match: 15. The germline V gene has CDR1 DFQATT and CDR2 SNEGSKA (reference sequence). CDR3 bases: TGCAGTGCTGGCCAAACGGGACAGACAGAGACCCAGCATTTT. Its translation: CSAGQTGQTETQHF.

CDR3 amino acids: CASSVAAGQYF. CDR3 in DNA: TGTGCCAGCAGCGTGGCTGCCGGGCAGTACTTC. This chain connects TRBV9 to TRBJ2-7; D gene ambiguous. Germline V gene sequence: CDR1 SGDLS, CDR2 YYNGEE. The CDR3 has 11 residues. Deletions cut 2 bases from V and 9 bases from J, with 9 bases between.

This clonotype was detected ten times or more. The chain has TRBV7-2 and TRBJ2-7, with D tentatively TRBD2 (6 bases). The CDR3 sequence is 17 residues long. Germline CDR1 is SGHTA and CDR2 is FQGNSA. The V and J ends lost 5 bases and 3 bases respectively, with 23 bases between them. The CDR3 DNA reads TGTGCCAGCAGCCAGCATCGCTTGGCAGGGACTTACTACGAGCAGTACTTC. Translating it yields CASSQHRLAGTYYEQYF.

There are a few counts of this clonotype. The chain combines TRBV7-9 with TRBJ1-1; 8 bases agree with TRBD1. The CDR3 runs 14 residues. V lost 5 bases and J lost 11; bases outside the gene matches: 13. The germline CDR1 and CDR2 sequences are SEHNR and FQNEAQ (reference sequence). CDR3 DNA: TGTGCCAGCAGCCCTAGACAGGGGCGGCTTTCGGCTTTCTTT. Amino acid sequence: CASSPRQGRLSAFF.

This clonotype was seen repeatedly, ten times or more. V is TRBV7-9 and J is TRBJ2-7; D remains unclear. This CDR3 has 12 residues. Trimming took off 5 bases at V and 3 bases at J, with 8 bases between the two ends. Germline loops: CDR1 SEHNR, CDR2 FQNEAQ (reference sequence). The CDR3, as DNA: TGTGCCAGCAGCGCCACTGACTACGAGCAGTACTTC. It specifies CASSATDYEQYF.

The rearrangement links TRBV27 to TRBJ1-1, with TRBD1 matching over 7 bases. Germline CDR1 is MNHEY and CDR2 is SMNVEV (reference sequence). Germline trimming cut 7 bases from V and 11 bases from J; bases unmatched to any gene: 10. CDR3 length: 12 amino acids. As DNA, the CDR3 is TGTGCCAGCATGACTAGAGGGGGCTGGGCTTTCTTT. Translated, it gives CASMTRGGWAFF.

About this clonotype: An end of the junction differs from the germline gene, which may be a read error. CDR3 loop: CASSESGLAGAQFF. The DNA for the CDR3 is TGTGCCAGCAGTGAGTCCGGACTAGCGGGAGCCCAGTTCTTC. The chain combines TRBV10-3 with TRBJ2-5; TRBD2 matches 13 bases. The last part of the DNA fits TRBJ2-1 better; the J call may be wrong. This CDR3 comprises 14 residues. Germline V lookup: CDR1 ENHRY, CDR2 SYGVKD.

The chain employs TRBV19 and TRBJ1-5; TRBD1 agrees at 10 bases. V trimming: 7 bases; J trimming: 7 bases; junction bases outside the gene matches: 7. Germline CDR1 and CDR2: LNHDA and SQIVND (reference sequence). This CDR3 contains 14 residues. In DNA form, the CDR3 reads TGTGCCAGTACGCGACAGGGGGCGGACCAGCCCCAGCATTTT. Its translation: CASTRQGADQPQHF. Combining the CDR3 with reference TRBV19 and TRBJ1-5 gives the whole variable domain DGGITQSPKYLFRKEGQNVTLSCEQNLNHDAMYWYRQDPGQGLRLIYYSQIVNDFQKGDIAEGYSVSREKKESFPLTVTSAQKNPTAFYLCASTRQGADQPQHFGDGTRLSIL.

This clonotype turned up a few times. V and J are TRBV7-9 and TRBJ1-1, with 9 bases that match TRBD1. The germline V gene has CDR1 SEHNR and CDR2 FQNEAQ (reference sequence). The ends lost 1 base at V and 7 bases at J; junction bases unmatched: 10. This CDR3 comprises 16 residues. CDR3 DNA sequence: TGTGCCAGCAGCTTAGGGACAGGGGCCTATAGCGGTGAAGCTTTCTTT. This translates into CASSLGTGAYSGEAFF.

The J gene is TRBJ2-7, the V gene TRBV19; D possibly corresponds to TRBD1 (5 bases). CDR3 length equals 12 residues. The V gene lost 5 bases and the J gene lost 5 bases, with 10 bases spanning the gap. Germline loops: CDR1 LNHDA, CDR2 SQIVND (reference sequence). CDR3 residues: CASSGAGNEQYF. In nucleotides, the CDR3 is TGTGCCAGTAGTGGTGCAGGGAACGAGCAGTACTTC.

The V call is TRBV7-9, the J call TRBJ2-2; D remains ambiguous. Germline CDR1 reads SEHNR; CDR2 reads FQNEAQ (reference sequence). CDR3 length equals 15 residues. Trimming took 0 bases from V and 5 from J, leaving 10 bases between them. The CDR3 DNA sequence: TGTGCCAGCAGCTTAGCCCATGAAGGTACCGGGGAGCTGTTTTTT. This translates into CASSLAHEGTGELFF.

This rearrangement joins TRBV5-6 to TRBJ1-3; D not certain. V lost 1 base and J lost 2, with 7 bases in between. Per germline, CDR1 SGHDT and CDR2 YYEEEE. The CDR3 totals 14 residues. The CDR3 spells CASSLRFTGNTIYF. The CDR3 DNA follows: TGTGCCAGCAGCTTGCGGTTTACTGGAAACACCATATATTTT.

There are a few counts of this clonotype. The gene calls are TRBV2 and TRBJ2-2, with D unresolved. CDR1 SNHLY and CDR2 FYNNEI come from the germline V gene. V gave up 6 bases and J gave up 6 bases, with 11 bases separating them. The CDR3 length is 13 residues. Here the CDR3 reads CASRARSAGELFF. The CDR3 DNA is TGTGCCAGCAGGGCGCGTTCTGCCGGGGAGCTGTTTTTT.

The rearrangement joins TRBV12-3 or TRBV12-4 to TRBJ1-3; 8 bases match TRBD1. The CDR3 length is 15 residues. Trimming at V came to 5 bases and at J to 4 bases, leaving 7 bases not matched to a gene. CDR3 in amino acids: CASSDPGQDGNTIYF. CDR3 nucleotides: TGTGCCAGCAGTGACCCGGGACAGGACGGAAACACCATATATTTT.

The chain joins TRBV7-8 to TRBJ1-1, with 7 bases identical to TRBD1. The CDR3 extends over 17 amino acids. Looked up from germline, CDR1 is SGHVS and CDR2 is FQNEAQ. Unmatched junction bases numbered 12, after V lost 5 bases and J lost 0 bases. In DNA, the CDR3 is TGTGCCAGCAGCGCAACAGGGGCAGCTGAAATGAACACTGAAGCTTTCTTT. Protein: CASSATGAAEMNTEAFF.

The chain recombines TRBV20-1 with TRBJ2-7; D is unresolved. Germline CDR1 and CDR2: DFQATT and SNEGSKA (reference sequence). The length of the CDR3 is 15 residues. V was pared by 0 bases and J by 0 bases, with 12 bases between. CDR3 in DNA: TGCAGTGCTAGAGATTCGGACGGACCCTCCTACGAGCAGTACTTC. This translates into CSARDSDGPSYEQYF.

There are many counts of this clonotype. The rearrangement links TRBV19 to TRBJ2-7; 7 nucleotides match TRBD1. Germline V gene lookup returns CDR1 LNHDA and CDR2 SQIVND (reference sequence). The ends lost 8 bases at V and 1 base at J; junction bases unmatched: 5. This CDR3 has 13 amino acids. Here the CDR3 DNA reads TGTGCCAGTGCTACGACAGGGTCCTACGAGCAGTACTTC. This translates into CASATTGSYEQYF.

This clonotype has a count of ten or more. V is TRBV9 and J is TRBJ1-1; D not certain. The germline V gene has CDR1 SGDLS and CDR2 YYNGEE. The CDR3 contains 14 residues. Trimming stripped 1 base from V and 1 base from J, with 8 bases between. CDR3: CASSVNRANTEAFF. In DNA, the CDR3 is TGTGCCAGCAGCGTAAACAGAGCGAACACTGAAGCTTTCTTT.

As for this clonotype: This may be a read error: a much more frequent sequence differs by one nucleotide. This chain uses TRBV7-8 with TRBJ2-2; D unclear. Germline V gene lookup returns CDR1 SGHVS and CDR2 FQNEAQ. The CDR3 is 14 residues long. The CDR3: CAGSSTDGYGELFF. The CDR3 DNA sequence: TGTGCCGGCAGCTCGACGGACGGATACGGGGAGCTGTTTTTT.

V usage is TRBV6-6 and J usage is TRBJ1-3; D remains unclear. Deletions cut 7 bases from V and 0 bases from J, with 7 bases between. The CDR3 spans 13 residues. Germline CDR1 reads MNHNY; CDR2 reads SVGAGI (reference sequence). CDR3 coding DNA: TGTGCCAGCACCGAGAACTCTGGAAACACCATATATTTT. Its protein is CASTENSGNTIYF.

The gene calls are TRBV7-2 and TRBJ2-3, with a possible D match to TRBD1 (5 bases). Germline lookup yields CDR1 SGHTA and CDR2 FQGNSA. V was shortened by 2 bases and J by 6 bases, with 15 bases between the two germline ends. The CDR3 runs 15 residues. The CDR3 loop reads CASSLSGRESDTQYF. The CDR3 DNA reads as TGTGCCAGCAGCTTAAGTGGCAGGGAATCTGATACGCAGTATTTT.

This clonotype was seen ten or more times. CDR3 bases: TGTGCCTCCTCCCAGAATAACTATGGCTACACCTTC. It translates to CASSQNNYGYTF. The chain has TRBV10-3 and TRBJ1-2; D is undetermined. Germline CDR1 reads ENHRY; CDR2 reads SYGVKD. Between the trimmed V and J ends, which lost 11 bases and 1 base, there was a span of 11 bases. The CDR3 consists of 12 residues.

This clonotype was seen once. A read error may produce the germline difference seen at one junction end. This rearrangement joins TRBV10-3 to TRBJ1-3; D might be TRBD1 (6 bases). The CDR3 loop spans 14 amino acids. Germline V gene sequence: CDR1 ENHRY, CDR2 SYGVKD. The CDR3 loop is CASSAAATGNTIYF. The CDR3 region has the DNA TGTGCCAGCAGTGCCGCCGCCACAGGGAACACCATATATTTT.

This clonotype was counted many times. This sequence joins TRBV14 and TRBJ2-5; D is tentatively TRBD1 or TRBD2 (5 bases each). V was pared by 3 bases and J by 4 bases, with 12 bases between. CDR1 and CDR2 from the germline V gene are SGHDN and FVKESK. The CDR3 totals 14 residues. CDR3 sequence (DNA): TGTGCCAGCAGCCACGCCACTAGGGGAGAGACCCAGTACTTC. The encoded protein is CASSHATRGETQYF.

The J gene is TRBJ2-7, the V gene TRBV13, with D unresolved. The V end was cut by 0 bases, the J end by 2 bases, with 11 bases between. This CDR3 has 15 amino acids. Germline CDR1 is PRHDT and CDR2 is FYEKMQ (reference sequence). The CDR3 coding sequence is TGTGCCAGCAGCTTAGGTGGGCCCGATCCCTACGAGCAGTACTTC. This gives the protein CASSLGGPDPYEQYF.